The rows below give T cell receptor beta chains drawn from one sample of a study of T-cell memory formation after mild COVID-19. TCRdb re-called the 5' RACE reads with MiXCR, one entry per CDR3 protein. Of fewer than 650,000 distinct CDR3 sequences detected, 17% appear once; the ten largest clones hold roughly 7.7%. Sequencing was done on a sample of PBMCs or a T cell subset sorted from them (not recorded which). The receptors stem from an adult woman who had mild COVID-19 (a few samples of this study predate the infection). Cell type and time point are not known. Each CDR3 is given with its conserved first and last residue. A D gene is named only where the DNA matches it firmly. Clone size is shown for a subset of rows, as once, few, many or a class of expanded clone.

V gene: TRBV7-9; D gene: TRBD1; J gene: TRBJ2-7; clone size: few; CDR3 length: 15; CDR3 DNA: TGTGCCAGCAGCGCCGGGGACAGATTATCCTACGAGCAGTACTTC; CDR3 protein: CASSAGDRLSYEQYF
V gene: TRBV3-1; D gene: TRBD1; J gene: TRBJ2-1; clone size: NA; CDR3 length: 16; CDR3 DNA: TGTGCCAGCAGCCAAGGAACGAGGGGGCCTTACAATGAGCAGTTCTTC; CDR3 protein: CASSQGTRGPYNEQFF
V gene: TRBV20-1; D gene: NA; J gene: TRBJ2-7; clone size: many; CDR3 length: 13; CDR3 DNA: TGCAGTGCTAGAGAGGCTGGCTCCTACGAGCAGTACTTC; CDR3 protein: CSAREAGSYEQYF
V gene: TRBV6-1; D gene: NA; J gene: TRBJ1-1; clone size: few; CDR3 length: 13; CDR3 DNA: TGTGCCAGCACTACACCGTTGAACACTGAAGCTTTCTTT; CDR3 protein: CASTTPLNTEAFF
V gene: TRBV30; D gene: NA; J gene: TRBJ2-1; clone size: NA; CDR3 length: 11; CDR3 DNA: TGTGCCTGGGGGGGAAACAATGAGCAGTTCTTC; CDR3 protein: CAWGGNNEQFF
V gene: TRBV28; D gene: NA; J gene: TRBJ1-1; clone size: NA; CDR3 length: 13; CDR3 DNA: TGTGCCAGCGGCCCCAACGCGGGCACTGAAGCTTTCTTT; CDR3 protein: CASGPNAGTEAFF
V gene: TRBV5-1; D gene: NA; J gene: TRBJ1-5; clone size: NA; CDR3 length: 15; CDR3 DNA: TGCGCCAGCAGCTTACTTGACAGTAGCAATCAGCCCCAGCATTTT; CDR3 protein: CASSLLDSSNQPQHF
V gene: TRBV9; D gene: NA; J gene: TRBJ2-3; clone size: NA; CDR3 length: 15; CDR3 DNA: TGTGCCAGCAGCGTAGAGGATACGGGAGCAGATACGCAGTATTTT; CDR3 protein: CASSVEDTGADTQYF
V gene: TRBV24-1; D gene: TRBD2; J gene: TRBJ2-3; clone size: few; CDR3 length: 15; CDR3 DNA: TGTGCCACCAGTGATGTGCCCGGGAGGACAGATACGCAGTATTTT; CDR3 protein: CATSDVPGRTDTQYF
V gene: TRBV30; D gene: TRBD1; J gene: TRBJ1-1; clone size: few; CDR3 length: 13; CDR3 DNA: TGTGCCTGGTCGGCGGACAGGTTAACTGAAGCTTTCTTT; CDR3 protein: CAWSADRLTEAFF
V gene: TRBV6-4; D gene: NA; J gene: TRBJ2-3; clone size: many; CDR3 length: 15; CDR3 DNA: TGTGCCAGCAGTGACTCTCCGGGACGACCGGATACGCAGTATTTT; CDR3 protein: CASSDSPGRPDTQYF
V gene: TRBV4-1; D gene: NA; J gene: TRBJ2-6; clone size: few; CDR3 length: 15; CDR3 DNA: TGCGCCAGCAGCCAAGCGGGGACTGGGGCCAACGTCCTGACTTTC; CDR3 protein: CASSQAGTGANVLTF
V gene: TRBV5-1; D gene: TRBD1; J gene: TRBJ2-1; clone size: many; CDR3 length: 19; CDR3 DNA: TGCGCCAGCAGCTTGGAAGGGACAGGTCGTCGGGACTCCTACAATGAGCAGTTCTTC; CDR3 protein: CASSLEGTGRRDSYNEQFF
V gene: TRBV20-1; D gene: TRBD2; J gene: TRBJ2-7; clone size: NA; CDR3 length: 15; CDR3 DNA: TGCAGTGCTAGTTCAGGGTCTAGCGGTACCTACGAGCAGTACTTC; CDR3 protein: CSASSGSSGTYEQYF
V gene: TRBV20-1; D gene: NA; J gene: TRBJ2-7; clone size: NA; CDR3 length: 14; CDR3 DNA: TGCAGTGCTAGAGAAACGGCAGGGCTGAGGGAGCAGTACTTC; CDR3 protein: CSARETAGLREQYF
V gene: TRBV19; D gene: TRBD1; J gene: TRBJ2-7; clone size: few; CDR3 length: 15; CDR3 DNA: TGTGCCAGTAAGGTTGAGGGGACAGGGCTCTACGAGCAGTACTTC; CDR3 protein: CASKVEGTGLYEQYF
V gene: TRBV7-2; D gene: NA; J gene: TRBJ2-3; clone size: NA; CDR3 length: 13; CDR3 DNA: TGTGCCAGCAGCTCTCATAACACAGATACGCAGTATTTT; CDR3 protein: CASSSHNTDTQYF
V gene: TRBV18; D gene: NA; J gene: TRBJ2-2; clone size: few; CDR3 length: 16; CDR3 DNA: TGTGCCAGCTCACCACCGCTACTAGCCAACACCGGGGAGCTGTTTTTT; CDR3 protein: CASSPPLLANTGELFF